Given below is one T cell receptor (beta chain) in context. Methods used by the authors: After removing out-of-frame reads, over 2 million distinct TCRbeta sequences remained. Only in-frame clones appear in the TCRdb table, and some are missing; sequencing was by immunoSEQ multiplex PCR. That table gives V, J and clone size, and the DNA gave D and trimming. The table records just under 60,000 clones, about 81% of them present only once. Single viable CD3+CD4+CD8-CD45RO+ cells were sorted as the memory CD4+ T cells. The data stem from a study of memory CD4+ T cells and cytomegalovirus serostatus. Study-level background: Healthy Belgian adult donors included several CMV-positive and 24 CMV-negative people.

The CDR3 covers 13 residues. V was trimmed by 0 bases and J by 11 bases, leaving 14 bases between them. Germline CDR1 is SGHNT and CDR2 is YYREEE (reference sequence). Sequencing was performed on memory CD4+ T cells from blood. V usage is TRBV5-4 and J usage is TRBJ1-1, with D unclear. This clonotype was sampled from an adult in good health and CMV-seronegative. CDR3 bases: TGTGCCAGCAGCTTGGGGAGTGGACCTGGGGCTTTCTTT. Translated: CASSLGSGPGAFF.